This T cell receptor beta chain came from a study of T cell repertoires in aging, cancer and after chemotherapy. Broader study findings: No conclusions about immunological memory after chemotherapy can be drawn from the repertoire data. Rebound thymic output was suggested by rising median generation probability during chemotherapy in each cancer cohort. In healthy donors, age-related TCR diversity loss mainly reflected lost richness.

V was pared by 1 base and J by 2 bases, with 11 bases between. The germline gives CDR1 MGHDK, CDR2 SYGVNS. The CDR3 covers 15 residues. The template was genomic DNA from peripheral blood, not RNA. In regard to this clonotype: Its antigen is not known.

Multiplex touch-down PCR with TRB-A/B primers amplified rearranged V-D-J TRB sequences. From the multiplex PCR reads, TCRdb called clonotypes with MiXCR, one entry per CDR3 protein. The table shows 950 to 1,000 distinct CDR3 sequences, with roughly 25% occurring only once. The sample taken for sequencing was blood. The gene calls are TRBV25-1 and TRBJ1-2; no clear D gene. This TCR came from a human donor with a solid tumor. DNA of the CDR3: TGTGCCAGCAGTGAATCCATAAGTAGGAACTATGGCTACACCTTC. Translation: CASSESISRNYGYTF.